This T cell receptor beta chain appears in the sequencing data of a study of human T cells and chemical hapten exposure. Study observations and caveats: TCRs at high frequency, those above 1 in 1000, did not change with DPC sensitization.

Whole blood that had not been fractionated was the source of extracted total RNA. The CDR3 runs 14 residues. V dropped 0 bases and J dropped 2 bases, with 6 bases sitting between them. CDR1 is LGHNA, CDR2 YSLEER, per germline. This clonotype occurred a few times. The antigen remains undetermined. TCRdb analysed the 5' RACE reads with MiXCR anew, one entry per CDR3 protein. The sample shows 80,000 or so distinct CDR3 sequences, about 16% of them seen only once. The sequence derives from a female donor in good health. The V gene is TRBV4-3, the J gene TRBJ2-3, with D uncertain. Written as DNA, the CDR3 is TGCGCCAGCAGCCAAGATCCCTCCACAGATACGCAGTATTTT. Protein sequence: CASSQDPSTDTQYF.